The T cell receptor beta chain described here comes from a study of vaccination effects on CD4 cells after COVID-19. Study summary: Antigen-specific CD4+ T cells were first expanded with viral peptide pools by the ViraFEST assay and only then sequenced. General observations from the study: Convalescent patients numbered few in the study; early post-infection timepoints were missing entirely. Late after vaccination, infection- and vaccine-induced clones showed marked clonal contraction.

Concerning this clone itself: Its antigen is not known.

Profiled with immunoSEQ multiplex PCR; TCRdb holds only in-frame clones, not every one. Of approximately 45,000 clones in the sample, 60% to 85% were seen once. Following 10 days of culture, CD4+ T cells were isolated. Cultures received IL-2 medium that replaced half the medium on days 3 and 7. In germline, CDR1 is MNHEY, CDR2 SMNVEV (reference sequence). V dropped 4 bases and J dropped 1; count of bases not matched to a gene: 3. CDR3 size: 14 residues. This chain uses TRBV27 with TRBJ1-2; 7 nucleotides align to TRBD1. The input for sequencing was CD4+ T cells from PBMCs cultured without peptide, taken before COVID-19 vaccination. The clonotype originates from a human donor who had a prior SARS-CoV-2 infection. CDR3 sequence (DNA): TGTGCCAGCAGTTCAGGGGGGCATAACTATGGCTACACCTTC. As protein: CASSSGGHNYGYTF.